The entry below gives a single T cell receptor beta chain sequence along with its context. CDR1 is SGHVS and CDR2 is FQNEAQ in the germline V gene. Trimming cost V 8 bases and J 5 bases, with 15 bases left between them. This CDR3 region has 13 residues. The study ran its PCR with 60 Vbeta and 13 Jbeta primers. Clones were read by immunoSEQ multiplex PCR, and TCRdb kept only the in-frame ones, dropping some. The sample holds some 190,000 clones, roughly 75% seen once. This specimen belongs to a study of cytomegalovirus exposure and HLA in healthy donors. The chain recombines TRBV7-8 with TRBJ1-1; D is unclear. The sequencing sample was made of PBMCs. The receptor was isolated from a man aged 25 to 45 in good health and CMV-seropositive. The CDR3 protein is CASAPKARTEAFF. The CDR3 DNA follows: TGTGCCAGCGCACCCAAAGCGAGGACTGAAGCTTTCTTT.